This T cell receptor (beta chain) stems from a study of blood T cell repertoires in COVID-19. For the study at large: Samples came from the United States, Italy and Spain, spanning acute and convalescent COVID-19. Sources were T cells, B-cell-depleted T cells, or PBMCs; the material itself was cDNA or gDNA.

Original processing methods: Reference gene primer amplification yielded estimated nucleated cell counts. TCRdb's copy holds only in-frame clones and misses some; the assay was immunoSEQ multiplex PCR. V and J calls and clone size are given by that table; D and trimming were obtained from the DNA. The sample has some 65,000 clones; approximately 93% are singletons. The CDR3 totals 13 residues. Deletions cut 4 bases from V and 11 bases from J, with 18 bases between. Per the germline V gene, CDR1 is SGHRS and CDR2 is YFSETQ. The rearrangement joins TRBV5-1 to TRBJ1-1; possibly TRBD1 for D (5 bases). The receptor comes from a man aged 70 or older with active COVID-19. The sample comprised peripheral blood. The CDR3 DNA reads as TGCGCCAGCAGCGGGACTCACCCGAGCTTGGCTTTCTTT. Translated: CASSGTHPSLAFF.